This paragraph reports one TCR beta chain. No antigen is known for it. Base-call qualities are not available, and no considerably larger clone is one nucleotide away. V and J are trimmed by 3 bases and 7 bases, and the gene matches miss 3 bases of the junction. Based on the germline V gene, the CDR1 and CDR2 sequences are SQVTM and ANQGSEA. Counted from cysteine to phenylalanine, this CDR3 has 13 amino acids. Solely the CDR3 DNA is kept, with 39 bases framed from the first base. Participants in the prospective study were enrolled through a virtual design, were aged about 18 to 100 years, and lived in 24 United States geographic areas. To assign participants to cohorts, the prospective study relied on clinical history that participants themselves reported in a screening survey and a study questionnaire. Recovered participants in ImmuneRACE Cohort 3 were defined by two consecutive negative NP/OP PCR tests, clearance by a healthcare professional, or resolution of symptoms. Mobile phlebotomists in the prospective study collected whole blood, serum and a nasopharyngeal or oropharyngeal swab from every participant. Over an approximately 2-month period, participants in the prospective study had the option of providing additional blood draws and questionnaires. Prospective study blood samples were shipped either frozen or at room temperature before DNA extraction.

The entry originates in a study of blood T cell repertoires in COVID-19 (dated by TCRdb to about 2020). Study-wide context: Collaborator samples came from the United States, Italy and Spain and covered acute and convalescent phases of COVID-19. The material from the prospective study consisted of cDNA or gDNA derived from T cells, B-cell-depleted T cells, or PBMCs. Deeply sampled blood TCRbeta repertoires from subjects exposed to, actively infected with, or recovered from COVID-19 were included in the dataset. The repertoires were made available in a free public database intended to serve as a resource for research on the immune response to SARS-CoV-2. Samples were obtained from the ongoing ImmuneRACE study (first 160 participants) and from 1,000 to 1,500 subjects provided by 6 global collaborators. A de-identified subject ID, COVID-19 status, age in years and sex were almost always included in the sample metadata. Where available, HLA class I and class II types were obtained from metadata supplied by the sample provider rather than from assay-based typing.

Overall results and qualifications from the work: The quantity of clinical and demographic metadata differed by source and by participant and was supplied without curation.

TCRbeta CDR3 regions were amplified from genomic DNA using the immunoSEQ Assay, a bias-controlled multiplex PCR. As for the original processing: The number of nucleated cells in each sample was estimated from the amplification of reference gene primers within the assay. Sequence reads were collapsed and filtered to measure the absolute abundance of every unique TCRbeta CDR3 rearrangement. For each sample, productive Simpson clonality was calculated by taking the square root of Simpson's diversity index across productive rearrangements. TCRdb re-hosts the immuneACCESS table, in-frame sequences only. Its copies lack some clones; in the studies checked, an unresolved V gene accounts for under half of them, and the cause for the rest is not known. V and J calls and clone size are given by that table; D and trimming were obtained from the DNA. The table for this sample lists roughly 260,000 clones; roughly 86% of them were counted only once. Jointly, the top ten make up around 2.4% of the sample.

The source is a woman in her late teens or twenties who had recovered from COVID-19. The chain is assembled from TRBV29-1 and TRBJ1-5, with TRBD1 identical over 10 junction bases. The material sequenced was PBMCs or T cells enriched from blood (not recorded which). The encoded CDR3 is CSVETGGDQPQHF. The nucleotide sequence reads TGCAGCGTTGAGACAGGGGGCGACCAGCCCCAGCATTTT. The entire variable domain, with the stretches around the CDR3 drawn from the reference TRBV29-1 and TRBJ1-5 proteins, is SAVISQKPSRDICQRGTSLTIQCQVDSQVTMMFWYRQQPGQSLTLIATANQGSEATYESGFVIDKFPISRPNLTFSTLTVSNMSPEDSSIYLCSVETGGDQPQHFGDGTRLSIL.